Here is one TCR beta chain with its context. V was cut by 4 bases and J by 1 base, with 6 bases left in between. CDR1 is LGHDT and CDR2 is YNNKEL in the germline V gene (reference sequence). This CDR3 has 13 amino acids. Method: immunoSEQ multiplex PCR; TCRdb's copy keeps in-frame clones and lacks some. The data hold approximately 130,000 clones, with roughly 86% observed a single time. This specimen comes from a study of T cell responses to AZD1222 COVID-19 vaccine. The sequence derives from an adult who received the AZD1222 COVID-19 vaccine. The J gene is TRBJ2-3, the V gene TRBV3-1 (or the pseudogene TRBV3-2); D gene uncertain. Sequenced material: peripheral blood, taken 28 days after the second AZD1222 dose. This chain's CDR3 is CASSPTRTDTQYF. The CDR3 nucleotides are TGTGCCAGCAGCCCGACCCGCACAGATACGCAGTATTTT.